Listed here are 32 T cell receptor beta chains from one sample, sequenced in a study of OX40 agonist ivuxolimab in advanced cancers. This table comes from immunoSEQ multiplex PCR, and its TCRdb copy is limited to in-frame clones, with some not included. This sample yields under 55,000 clones, of which roughly nine tenths are seen a single time; around 6.7% belongs to the top ten. This specimen consisted of CD4+ or CD8+ T cells sorted from blood, obtained in a trial of the OX40 agonist ivuxolimab. The source of these receptors is an adult with an advanced solid tumor such as melanoma, head and neck, liver or kidney cancer.

A few counts support this clone. One end of the junction fails to match germline, which may point to a read error. The chain joins TRBV7-9 to TRBJ2-7, with no clear D. Looked up from germline, CDR1 is SEHNR and CDR2 is FQNEAQ (reference sequence). The CDR3 sequence is 11 residues long. CDR3 sequence (DNA): TGTGCCAGCAGCACCGGGCCAGCCCATGACTTC. Protein product: CASSTGPAHDF.

V gene TRBV12-5 combines with J gene TRBJ1-1, with TRBD1 matching over 7 bases. V lost 6 bases to trimming and J lost 0 bases; unmatched junction nucleotides: 10. The CDR3 spans 16 residues. The germline CDR1 and CDR2 sequences are LGHNT and FRNRAP. The CDR3 DNA reads TGTGCTAGTGGATTGAGGACAGGAAATCTGAACACTGAAGCTTTCTTT. It encodes CASGLRTGNLNTEAFF.

J is TRBJ2-3 and V is TRBV7-3; tentatively, D is TRBD2 (5 bases). In germline, CDR1 is SGHTA, CDR2 FQGTGA. The CDR3 runs to 16 residues. V was pared by 2 bases and J by 2 bases, with 14 bases between. Here the CDR3 reads CASSLHPLGNTDTQYF. CDR3 DNA: TGTGCCAGCAGCTTACACCCACTAGGGAACACAGATACGCAGTATTTT.

This chain joins TRBV5-1 and TRBJ1-2; D gene ambiguous. Trimming cost V 0 bases and J 4 bases, with 7 bases left between them. Germline CDR1 is SGHRS and CDR2 is YFSETQ. The CDR3 runs 13 residues. CDR3 sequence: CASSLEGSYGYTF. In DNA, the CDR3 is TGCGCCAGCAGCTTGGAAGGGAGCTATGGCTACACCTTC.

This chain uses TRBV19 with TRBJ1-3, with D uncertain. V lost 9 bases to trimming and J lost 3 bases, with 18 bases between them. Germline CDR1 and CDR2: LNHDA and SQIVND (reference sequence). The CDR3 length is 15 residues. The CDR3 loop reads CASTGVSSFGNTIYF. As DNA, the CDR3 is TGTGCCAGCACCGGGGTTTCGAGTTTTGGAAACACCATATATTTT. The full variable domain, rest sourced from reference TRBV19 and TRBJ1-3, is DGGITQSPKYLFRKEGQNVTLSCEQNLNHDAMYWYRQDPGQGLRLIYYSQIVNDFQKGDIAEGYSVSREKKESFPLTVTSAQKNPTAFYLCASTGVSSFGNTIYFGEGSWLTVV.

This clone was counted once. The chain joins TRBV19 to TRBJ2-1; TRBD2 agrees at 13 bases. V trimming: 4 bases; J trimming: 12 bases; junction bases outside the gene matches: 12. Germline V gene sequence: CDR1 LNHDA, CDR2 SQIVND (reference sequence). The CDR3 is made up of 16 amino acids. The CDR3 spells CASSRSPTSGGAAQFF. In nucleotides, the CDR3 is TGTGCCAGTAGTAGGAGTCCCACTAGCGGGGGGGCCGCGCAGTTCTTC.

This clone was seen just once. The chain uses TRBV18 and TRBJ1-1; TRBD1 aligns across 8 bases. Germline V CDR1 and CDR2: KGHSH, LQKENI. This CDR3 comprises 18 residues. V lost 3 bases, J lost 1 base, and 13 bases stayed unmatched. CDR3 nucleotides: TGTGCCAGCTCACCCCGAGCCCAGGACAGGGTGGGGAACACTGAAGCTTTCTTT. Encoded protein: CASSPRAQDRVGNTEAFF.

On this clone: Other DNA sequences in the sample encode the same CDR3. The chain uses TRBV5-6 and TRBJ1-1; maybe TRBD1 (6 bases). Trimming pared 2 bases from V and 4 bases from J, leaving 18 bases between. Germline-derived CDR1 and CDR2 are SGHDT and YYEEEE. This CDR3 is 16 amino acids long. The CDR3 reads CASSFYSGGGGTEAFF. CDR3 nucleotide sequence: TGTGCCAGCAGCTTTTATTCCGGGGGCGGGGGCACTGAAGCTTTCTTT. Full variable domain (rest looked up from reference TRBV5-6 and TRBJ1-1): DAGVTQSPTHLIKTRGQQVTLRCSPKSGHDTVSWYQQALGQGPQFIFQYYEEEERQRGNFPDRFSGHQFPNYSSELNVNALLLGDSALYLCASSFYSGGGGTEAFFGQGTRLTVV.

CDR3 residues: CASSTTVGTEAFF. CDR3 DNA: TGTGCCAGCAGTACCACAGTAGGCACTGAAGCTTTCTTT. The chain couples TRBV2 to TRBJ1-1; the D is unclear. This CDR3 has 13 amino acids. V lost 5 bases to trimming and J lost 4 bases, with 11 bases between them. Looked up from germline, CDR1 is SNHLY and CDR2 is FYNNEI.

This rearrangement joins TRBV28 to TRBJ1-2, with D uncertain. The germline gives CDR1 MDHEN, CDR2 SYDVKM. Trimming removed 10 bases from V and 4 bases from J, with 16 bases in between. The CDR3 totals 13 residues. CDR3 loop: CAILMGGGYGYTF. The CDR3 bases are TGTGCCATCCTAATGGGCGGCGGCTATGGCTACACCTTC.

The CDR3 here is CASSDWTGLNQPQHF. The CDR3 coding sequence is TGCGCCAGCAGTGATTGGACAGGACTCAATCAGCCCCAGCATTTT. The chain joins TRBV10-2 to TRBJ1-5; 7 bases agree with TRBD1. Germline CDR1 and CDR2: WSHSY and SAAADI. The CDR3 extends over 15 amino acids. Germline trimming cut 3 bases from V and 3 bases from J; bases unmatched to any gene: 5.

The rearrangement links TRBV6-1 to TRBJ1-5; D call uncertain. The germline gives CDR1 MNHNS, CDR2 SASEGT. The V end was cut by 4 bases, the J end by 2 bases, with 15 bases between. The CDR3 runs 16 residues. CDR3 protein: CASSGWGFQGNQPQHF. CDR3 DNA sequence: TGTGCCAGCAGTGGATGGGGTTTCCAGGGCAATCAGCCCCAGCATTTT.

CDR3 in amino acids: CASSPRGSEAFF. In DNA form, the CDR3 reads TGTGCCAGCAGCCCCCGTGGGTCTGAAGCTTTCTTT. The chain recombines TRBV6-5 with TRBJ1-1; no clear D. This CDR3 is 12 amino acids long. Trimming removed 6 bases at V and 6 bases at J, with 11 bases between. Germline loops: CDR1 MNHEY, CDR2 SVGAGI.

This clone showed up just once. The chain has TRBV10-3 and TRBJ2-7; 10 nucleotides line up with TRBD1. Germline V lookup: CDR1 ENHRY, CDR2 SYGVKD. V gave up 5 bases and J gave up 1 base; unmatched junction bases: 8. This CDR3 has 16 amino acids. CDR3 sequence (DNA): TGTGCCATCAGTCAACCGGGACAGGGGCAATCCTACGAGCAGTACTTC. This gives the protein CAISQPGQGQSYEQYF.

This rearrangement joins TRBV7-8 to TRBJ1-3; possible D gene TRBD1, 5 bases. The CDR3 sequence is 17 residues long. Germline CDR1 is SGHVS and CDR2 is FQNEAQ. V was clipped by 3 bases and J by 1 base, with 16 bases between them. The CDR3 DNA follows: TGTGCCAGCAGCTTGGGGGGAGGACGGACATCTGGAAACACCATATATTTT. It specifies CASSLGGGRTSGNTIYF.

The chain couples TRBV14 to TRBJ1-2, with D uncertain. Trimming took off 0 bases at V and 8 bases at J, with 13 bases between the two ends. Germline V lookup: CDR1 SGHDN, CDR2 FVKESK. CDR3 length equals 14 residues. CDR3 nucleotide sequence: TGTGCCAGCAGCCAAGACGGCGGAGCGGGCGGCTACACCTTC. It encodes CASSQDGGAGGYTF.

The genes are TRBV2 and TRBJ1-4; D possibly corresponds to TRBD1 (6 bases). V lost 4 bases and J 8 bases, leaving 17 bases between the germline ends. Germline values: CDR1 SNHLY, CDR2 FYNNEI. This CDR3 has 15 residues. CDR3 protein: CASSVSGGAWEKLFF. The CDR3 DNA is TGTGCCAGCAGTGTCTCGGGGGGGGCTTGGGAAAAACTGTTTTTT.

V gene TRBV30 combines with J gene TRBJ2-7; 10 nucleotides align to TRBD2. Germline-derived CDR1 and CDR2 are GTSNPN and SVGIG (reference sequence). The CDR3 extends over 15 amino acids. Trimming cost V 0 bases and J 5 bases; bases outside gene matches: 7. The CDR3 protein is CAWSVIAGGHDEQYF. The CDR3 nucleotides are TGTGCCTGGAGTGTAATAGCGGGGGGTCACGACGAGCAGTACTTC. Combining the CDR3 with reference TRBV30 and TRBJ2-7 gives the whole variable domain SQTIHQWPATLVQPVGSPLSLECTVEGTSNPNLYWYRQAAGRGLQLLFYSVGIGQISSEVPQNLSASRPQDRQFILSSKKLLLSDSGFYLCAWSVIAGGHDEQYFGPGTRLTVT.

The gene calls are TRBV28 and TRBJ1-5; D unclear. The CDR3 contains 15 residues. V was trimmed by 2 bases and J by 4 bases, leaving 12 bases between them. The V gene's germline CDR1 is MDHEN and CDR2 SYDVKM. CDR3 amino acids: CASSLGPRLNQPQHF. The CDR3 nucleotides read TGTGCCAGCAGTTTAGGCCCGAGATTAAATCAGCCCCAGCATTTT.

The chain joins TRBV4-1 to TRBJ2-7; a weak D match, TRBD2 (5 bases). V was trimmed by 5 bases and J by 1 base, leaving 18 bases between them. CDR3 size: 16 residues. CDR1 and CDR2 (germline): MGHRA, YSYEKL. DNA for the CDR3: TGCGCCAGCAGCGAAAATCGGGATATCCTTTCCTACGAGCAGTACTTC. It yields the protein CASSENRDILSYEQYF.

The rearrangement links TRBV7-9 to TRBJ2-5; weak D call: TRBD1 (5 bases). Trimming cost V 2 bases and J 4 bases, with 11 bases left between them. Germline V CDR1 and CDR2: SEHNR, FQNEAQ (reference sequence). CDR3 length equals 14 residues. CDR3 coding DNA: TGTGCCAGCAGCTTAAGCAGGGTCCCAGAGACCCAGTACTTC. Its translation is CASSLSRVPETQYF.

Comments on this clone: This specimen includes other DNA sequences encoding the same CDR3. The chain carries TRBV10-3 and TRBJ2-7; D uncertain. Germline assignment: CDR1 ENHRY and CDR2 SYGVKD. This CDR3 comprises 15 residues. Between the trimmed V and J ends, which lost 6 bases and 3 bases, there was a span of 18 bases. The DNA for the CDR3 is TGTGCCATCAGCCGTGACGGCTCGAGAGACTACGAGCAGTACTTC. As protein: CAISRDGSRDYEQYF.

J is TRBJ1-3 and V is TRBV19; D is unclear. CDR3 length: 14 residues. The germline V gene has CDR1 LNHDA and CDR2 SQIVND (reference sequence). V gave up 3 bases and J gave up 4 bases, with 10 bases separating them. In DNA, the CDR3 is TGTGCCAGTAGTATTGGGCAGCAAGGAAACACCATATATTTT. Translation gives CASSIGQQGNTIYF.

The chain uses TRBV29-1 and TRBJ1-1; D gene unclear. The CDR3 loop spans 13 amino acids. CDR1 is SQVTM, CDR2 ANQGSEA, per germline. Trimming took off 6 bases at V and 1 base at J, with 12 bases between the two ends. The DNA of the CDR3 is TGCAGCGTCCTAGAAGTTTCGAACACTGAAGCTTTCTTT. Encoded protein: CSVLEVSNTEAFF.

This chain links TRBV4-1 with TRBJ2-5; 15 bases map to TRBD2. The J call is in doubt because the DNA end fits TRBJ2-7 better. Germline V CDR1 and CDR2: MGHRA, YSYEKL. The CDR3 spans 18 residues. The CDR3: CASSQANMGLAGGYEQYF. The CDR3 DNA is TGCGCCAGCAGCCAAGCTAACATGGGACTAGCGGGGGGCTACGAGCAGTACTTC.

The chain carries TRBV9 and TRBJ1-4; D is uncertain. Germline V gene lookup returns CDR1 SGDLS and CDR2 YYNGEE. V was cut by 3 bases and J by 7 bases, with 7 bases left in between. CDR3 length: 12 amino acids. DNA of the CDR3: TGTGCCAGCAGCGCCCACGGTGAAAAACTGTTTTTT. Amino acids: CASSAHGEKLFF. Full variable domain (missing parts from reference TRBV9 and TRBJ1-4): DSGVTQTPKHLITATGQRVTLRCSPRSGDLSVYWYQQSLDQGLQFLIQYYNGEERAKGNILERFSAQQFPDLHSELNLSSLELGDSALYFCASSAHGEKLFFGSGTQLSVL.

The table lists this clone with a count of one. The chain combines TRBV27 with TRBJ1-2; no clear D gene. The CDR3 is 13 residues long. Trimming left V 10 bases short and J 5 bases short, with 17 bases between. Germline loops: CDR1 MNHEY, CDR2 SMNVEV (reference sequence). CDR3 bases: TGTGCCACCAGGAAAGGGCCCACTTATGGCTACACCTTC. Amino acid sequence: CATRKGPTYGYTF.

The chain has TRBV6-1 and TRBJ2-7; 8 bases line up with TRBD2. V gave up 8 bases and J gave up 2 bases; unmatched junction bases: 5. Germline V lookup: CDR1 MNHNS, CDR2 SASEGT. The CDR3 sequence is 13 residues long. CDR3 sequence (DNA): TGTGCCAGCGAATTAGCGGGGACCTACGAGCAGTACTTC. Translation: CASELAGTYEQYF.

The table lists this clone with a count of one. The rearrangement links TRBV29-1 to TRBJ2-3; no reliable D call. The V end was cut by 3 bases, the J end by 1 base, with 11 bases between. The germline V gene has CDR1 SQVTM and CDR2 ANQGSEA. The CDR3 consists of 14 residues. The CDR3: CSVEGNRRTDTQYF. CDR3 nucleotides: TGCAGCGTTGAGGGGAATCGCCGCACAGATACGCAGTATTTT.

V usage is TRBV30 and J usage is TRBJ1-5; D is ambiguous. Germline CDR1 is GTSNPN and CDR2 is SVGIG (reference sequence). The CDR3 runs to 16 residues. V shed 2 bases and J shed 0 bases, with 14 bases lying between them. The CDR3 is CAWSRDRVYSNQPQHF. Here the CDR3 DNA reads TGTGCCTGGAGTAGAGACCGGGTTTATAGCAATCAGCCCCAGCATTTT.

The chain couples TRBV25-1 to TRBJ1-6, with D maybe TRBD1 (6 bases). Between the trimmed V and J ends, which lost 4 bases and 6 bases, there was a span of 16 bases. The CDR3 is 16 residues long. Germline assignment: CDR1 MGHDK and CDR2 SYGVNS. The CDR3 here is CASSGSADSFNSPLHF. The CDR3 bases are TGTGCCAGCAGTGGCTCGGCGGACAGTTTTAATTCACCCCTCCACTTT. Variable domain in full (rest from reference TRBV25-1 and TRBJ1-6): EADIYQTPRYLVIGTGKKITLECSQTMGHDKMYWYQQDPGMELHLIHYSYGVNSTEKGDLSSESTVSRIRTEHFPLTLESARPSHTSQYLCASSGSADSFNSPLHFGNGTRLTVT.

This sequence joins TRBV19 and TRBJ2-3, with 8 bases identical to TRBD2. Germline lookup yields CDR1 LNHDA and CDR2 SQIVND (reference sequence). Trimming cost V 5 bases and J 1 base; bases outside gene matches: 5. CDR3 length: 15 residues. The CDR3 is CASSPAAGGTDTQYF. The CDR3 DNA sequence: TGTGCCAGTAGTCCGGCAGCGGGGGGCACAGATACGCAGTATTTT.